What follows is one T cell receptor (beta chain) and its context. No antigen is known for it. Sequenced by immunoSEQ multiplex PCR; TCRdb stores in-frame clones only, minus some. The sample holds 64,000 or so clones, approximately 87% seen once. This record comes from a study of T cells in localized non-small cell lung cancer. Points from the study as a whole: Adjacent lung exhibited a median of about 50 among the 100 most abundant tumor clones. Longer overall survival accompanied higher blood T cell density. Multi-region tumor sequencing was not done, so intratumor heterogeneity could not be excluded. Peak T cell clonality was found in uninvolved adjacent lung, exceeding tumor.

Germline V CDR1 and CDR2: MNHNY, SVGAGI (reference sequence). The V end lost 0 bases, the J end lost 0 bases, and 3 bases lay between the germline ends. CDR3 length: 14 amino acids. Specimen: peripheral blood, collected before any cancer treatment. The chain uses TRBV6-6 and TRBJ1-3; the D is unclear. The TCR originated in a woman aged 35 to 75 with stage I lung adenocarcinoma. The CDR3 coding sequence is TGTGCCAGCAGTTACTCCTACTCTGGAAACACCATATATTTT. Translation: CASSYSYSGNTIYF.